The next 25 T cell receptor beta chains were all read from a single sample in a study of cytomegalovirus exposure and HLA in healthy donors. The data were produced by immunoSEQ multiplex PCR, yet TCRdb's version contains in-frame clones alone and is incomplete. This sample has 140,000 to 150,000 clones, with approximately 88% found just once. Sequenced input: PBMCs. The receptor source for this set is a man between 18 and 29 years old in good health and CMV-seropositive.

CDR3 nucleotide sequence: TGCGCCAGCAGCTTGGCACAGGGGAGCCACGAGCAGTACTTC. This sequence encodes CASSLAQGSHEQYF. V usage is TRBV5-1 and J usage is TRBJ2-7; 7 bases are a match to TRBD1. Germline lookup yields CDR1 SGHRS and CDR2 YFSETQ. This CDR3 has 14 amino acids. The V segment lost 0 bases and the J segment 5 bases; nucleotides outside the gene matches: 5.

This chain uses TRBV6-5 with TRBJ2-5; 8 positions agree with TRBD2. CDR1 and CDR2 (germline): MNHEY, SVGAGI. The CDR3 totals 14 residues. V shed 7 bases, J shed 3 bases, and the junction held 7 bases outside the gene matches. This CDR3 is CASTNPGGEETQYF. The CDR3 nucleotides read TGTGCCAGCACCAACCCGGGGGGGGAAGAGACCCAGTACTTC.

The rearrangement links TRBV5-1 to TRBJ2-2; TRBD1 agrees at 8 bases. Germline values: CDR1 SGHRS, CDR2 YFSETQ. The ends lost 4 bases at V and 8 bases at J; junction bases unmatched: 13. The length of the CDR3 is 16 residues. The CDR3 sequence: CASSPDGRGLRGELFF. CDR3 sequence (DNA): TGCGCCAGCAGCCCCGACGGCAGGGGGCTTAGGGGGGAGCTGTTTTTT.

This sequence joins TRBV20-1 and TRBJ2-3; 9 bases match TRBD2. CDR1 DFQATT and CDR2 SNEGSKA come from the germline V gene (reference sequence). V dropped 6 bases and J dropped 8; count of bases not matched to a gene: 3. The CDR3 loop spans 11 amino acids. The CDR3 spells CSALLAGTQYF. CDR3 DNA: TGCAGTGCGTTACTAGCGGGTACGCAGTATTTT.

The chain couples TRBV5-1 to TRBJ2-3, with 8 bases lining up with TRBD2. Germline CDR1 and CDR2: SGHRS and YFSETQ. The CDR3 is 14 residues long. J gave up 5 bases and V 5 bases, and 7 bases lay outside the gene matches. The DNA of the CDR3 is TGCGCCAGCAGTCCCGGGAGGGTAGGAGATACGCAGTATTTT. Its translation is CASSPGRVGDTQYF.

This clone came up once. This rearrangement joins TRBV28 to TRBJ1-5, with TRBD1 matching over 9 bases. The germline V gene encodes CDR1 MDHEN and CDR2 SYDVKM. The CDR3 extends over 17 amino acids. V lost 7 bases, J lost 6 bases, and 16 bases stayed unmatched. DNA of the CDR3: TGTGCCAGCAAAGGGACAGGGACTGTGTCAAATGGTCAGCCCCAGCATTTT. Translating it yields CASKGTGTVSNGQPQHF.

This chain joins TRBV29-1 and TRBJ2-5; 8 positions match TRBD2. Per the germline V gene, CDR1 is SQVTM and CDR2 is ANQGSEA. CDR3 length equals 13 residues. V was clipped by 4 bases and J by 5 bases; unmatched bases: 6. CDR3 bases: TGCAGCGTTGGGGCTAGCGGGTTTGAGACCCAGTACTTC. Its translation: CSVGASGFETQYF.

CDR3 amino acids: CAWSVGRGGEQYF. The CDR3 nucleotides are TGTGCCTGGAGTGTAGGGCGGGGGGGAGAGCAGTACTTC. The chain uses TRBV30 and TRBJ2-7; 9 bases are shared with TRBD2. Trimming at V came to 0 bases and at J to 7 bases, leaving 4 bases not matched to a gene. This CDR3 has 13 residues. The germline gives CDR1 GTSNPN, CDR2 SVGIG (reference sequence).

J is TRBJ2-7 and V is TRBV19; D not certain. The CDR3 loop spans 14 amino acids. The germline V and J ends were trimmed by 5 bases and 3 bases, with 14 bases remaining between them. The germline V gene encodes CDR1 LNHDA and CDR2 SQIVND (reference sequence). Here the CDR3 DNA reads TGTGCCAGTAGTGGCCCAGAAGTTGGCTACGAGCAGTACTTC. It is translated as CASSGPEVGYEQYF.

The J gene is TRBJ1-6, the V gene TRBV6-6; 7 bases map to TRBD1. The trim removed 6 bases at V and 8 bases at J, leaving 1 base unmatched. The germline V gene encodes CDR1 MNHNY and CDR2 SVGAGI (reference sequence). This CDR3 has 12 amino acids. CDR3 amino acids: CASSTGDSPLHF. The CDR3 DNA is TGTGCCAGCAGCACAGGGGATTCACCCCTCCACTTT.

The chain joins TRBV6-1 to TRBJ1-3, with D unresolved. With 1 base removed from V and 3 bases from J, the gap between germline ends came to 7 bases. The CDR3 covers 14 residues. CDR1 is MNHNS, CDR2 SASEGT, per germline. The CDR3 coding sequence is TGTGCCAGCAGTGAAGGGAGAGATGGAAACACCATATATTTT. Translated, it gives CASSEGRDGNTIYF.

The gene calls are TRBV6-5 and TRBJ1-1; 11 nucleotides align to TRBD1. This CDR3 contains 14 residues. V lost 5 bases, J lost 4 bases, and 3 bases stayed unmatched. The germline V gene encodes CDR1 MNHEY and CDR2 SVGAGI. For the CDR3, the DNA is TGTGCCAGCAGTCGGGACAGGGGGACCACTGAAGCTTTCTTT. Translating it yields CASSRDRGTTEAFF.

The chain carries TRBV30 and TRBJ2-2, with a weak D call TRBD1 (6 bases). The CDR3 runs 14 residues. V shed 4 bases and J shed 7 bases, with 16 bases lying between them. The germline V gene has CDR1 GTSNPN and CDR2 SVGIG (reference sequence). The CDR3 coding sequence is TGTGCCTGGACAAAGACAGGAGTAGGCGGGGAGCTGTTTTTT. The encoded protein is CAWTKTGVGGELFF.

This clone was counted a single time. The CDR3 region has the DNA TGTGCCAGCAGTTCAATTAGGGGGGGTCTGGCTGAAGCTTTCTTT. Residues: CASSSIRGGLAEAFF. This chain connects TRBV28 to TRBJ1-1; TRBD1 is a possible D gene (6 bases). The CDR3 runs to 15 residues. The V gene lost 4 bases and the J gene lost 6 bases, with 18 bases spanning the gap. Germline V gives CDR1 MDHEN, CDR2 SYDVKM. Full variable domain (missing parts from reference TRBV28 and TRBJ1-1): DVKVTQSSRYLVKRTGEKVFLECVQDMDHENMFWYRQDPGLGLRLIYFSYDVKMKEKGDIPEGYSVSREKKERFSLILESASTNQTSMYLCASSSIRGGLAEAFFGQGTRLTVV.

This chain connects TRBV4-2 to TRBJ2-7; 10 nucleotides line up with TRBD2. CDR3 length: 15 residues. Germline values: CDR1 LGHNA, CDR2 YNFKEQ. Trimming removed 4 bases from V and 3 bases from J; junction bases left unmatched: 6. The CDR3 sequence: CASSPGASGSYEQYF. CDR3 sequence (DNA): TGTGCCAGCAGCCCCGGGGCTAGCGGGAGCTACGAGCAGTACTTC.

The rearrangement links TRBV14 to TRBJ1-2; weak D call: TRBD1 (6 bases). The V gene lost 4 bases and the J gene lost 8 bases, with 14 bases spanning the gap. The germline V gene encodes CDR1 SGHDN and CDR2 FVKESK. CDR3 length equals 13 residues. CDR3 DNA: TGTGCCAGCAGCCCCCTTGGGGGGGCGGGCTACACCTTC. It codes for CASSPLGGAGYTF. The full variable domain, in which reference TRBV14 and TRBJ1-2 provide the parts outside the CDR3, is EAGVTQFPSHSVIEKGQTVTLRCDPISGHDNLYWYRRVMGKEIKFLLHFVKESKQDESGMPNNRFLAERTGGTYSTLKVQPAELEDSGVYFCASSPLGGAGYTFGSGTRLTVV.

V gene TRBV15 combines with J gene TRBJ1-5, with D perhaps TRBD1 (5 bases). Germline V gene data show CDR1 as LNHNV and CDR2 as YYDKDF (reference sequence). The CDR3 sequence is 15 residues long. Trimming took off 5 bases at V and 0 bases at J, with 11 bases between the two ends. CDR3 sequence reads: CATSAGDGSNQPQHF. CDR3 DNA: TGTGCCACCAGCGCGGGGGACGGTAGCAATCAGCCCCAGCATTTT.

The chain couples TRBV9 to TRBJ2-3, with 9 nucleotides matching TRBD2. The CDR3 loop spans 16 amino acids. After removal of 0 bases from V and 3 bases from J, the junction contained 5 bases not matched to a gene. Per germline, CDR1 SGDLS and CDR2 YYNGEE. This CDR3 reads CASSVGDLAGTDTQYF. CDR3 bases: TGTGCCAGCAGCGTAGGAGATCTAGCGGGAACAGATACGCAGTATTTT.

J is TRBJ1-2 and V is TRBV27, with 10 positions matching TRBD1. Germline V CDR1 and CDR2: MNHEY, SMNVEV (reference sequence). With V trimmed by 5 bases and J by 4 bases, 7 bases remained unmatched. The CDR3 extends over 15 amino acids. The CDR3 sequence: CASSALGTGVYGYTF. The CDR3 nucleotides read TGTGCCAGCAGTGCCCTAGGGACAGGGGTCTATGGCTACACCTTC.

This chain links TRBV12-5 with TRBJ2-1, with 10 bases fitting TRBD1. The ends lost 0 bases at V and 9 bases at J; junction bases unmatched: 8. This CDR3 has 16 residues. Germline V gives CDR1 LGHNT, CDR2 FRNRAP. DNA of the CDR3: TGTGCTAGTGGTTTGGTCCGGACAGGGGGAGGTGGTGAGCAGTTCTTC. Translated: CASGLVRTGGGGEQFF.

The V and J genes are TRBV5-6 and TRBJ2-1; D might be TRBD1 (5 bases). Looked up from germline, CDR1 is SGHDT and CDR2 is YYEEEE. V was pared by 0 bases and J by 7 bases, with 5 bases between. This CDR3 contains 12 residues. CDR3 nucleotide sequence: TGTGCCAGCAGCTTGGCAGGGAATGAGCAGTTCTTC. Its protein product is CASSLAGNEQFF.

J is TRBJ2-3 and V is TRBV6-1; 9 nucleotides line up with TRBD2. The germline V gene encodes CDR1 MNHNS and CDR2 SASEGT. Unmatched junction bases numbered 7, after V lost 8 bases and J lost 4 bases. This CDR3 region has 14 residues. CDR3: CASSGGGAADTQYF. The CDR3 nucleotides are TGTGCCAGCTCGGGCGGGGGGGCGGCAGATACGCAGTATTTT.

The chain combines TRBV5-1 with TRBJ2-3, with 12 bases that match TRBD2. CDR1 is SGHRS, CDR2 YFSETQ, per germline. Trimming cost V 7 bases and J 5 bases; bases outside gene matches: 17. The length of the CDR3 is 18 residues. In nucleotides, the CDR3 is TGCGCCAGCCGCCTTAGGGCTAGCGGGAGGGAAAGAGGAGATACGCAGTATTTT. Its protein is CASRLRASGRERGDTQYF.

CDR3 sequence: CASSPRGGVTYEQYF. CDR3 coding DNA: TGTGCCAGCTCACCACGAGGGGGCGTCACCTACGAGCAGTACTTC. The chain has TRBV18 and TRBJ2-7; 7 bases map to TRBD1. Germline values: CDR1 KGHSH, CDR2 LQKENI. The CDR3 sequence is 15 residues long. V dropped 1 base and J dropped 2; count of bases not matched to a gene: 5. The full variable domain, rest sourced from reference TRBV18 and TRBJ2-7, is NAGVMQNPRHLVRRRGQEARLRCSPMKGHSHVYWYRQLPEEGLKFMVYLQKENIIDESGMPKERFSAEFPKEGPSILRIQQVVRGDSAAYFCASSPRGGVTYEQYFGPGTRLTVT.

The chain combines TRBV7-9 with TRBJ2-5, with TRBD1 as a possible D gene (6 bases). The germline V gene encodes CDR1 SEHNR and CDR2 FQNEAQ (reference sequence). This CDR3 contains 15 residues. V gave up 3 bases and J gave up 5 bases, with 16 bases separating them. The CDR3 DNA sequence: TGTGCCAGCAGCTTGGGGGCCTCAAGGGGGGAGACCCAGTACTTC. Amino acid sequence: CASSLGASRGETQYF.